The 21 T cell receptor beta chains below all came from one sample that was sequenced in a study of cytomegalovirus exposure and HLA in healthy donors. PCR was performed using 60 Vbeta and 13 Jbeta primers. Produced via immunoSEQ multiplex PCR; TCRdb's table is partial and in-frame only. The sample contains some 130,000 clones, 80% of which appear only once. Sequenced input: PBMCs. The receptors come from a male donor in good health and CMV-seronegative.

J is TRBJ1-5 and V is TRBV4-1; D ambiguous. Germline lookup yields CDR1 MGHRA and CDR2 YSYEKL. Trimming shortened V by 0 bases and J by 5 bases, and 8 bases separated the two germline ends. This CDR3 comprises 14 residues. CDR3 amino acids: CASSQDTGYQPQHF. CDR3 DNA sequence: TGCGCCAGCAGCCAAGATACGGGGTATCAGCCCCAGCATTTT.

This clone was recorded a few times. The chain uses TRBV5-8 and TRBJ2-7; D perhaps matches TRBD1 (6 bases). In germline, CDR1 is SGHTS, CDR2 YDEGEE. Trimming removed 3 bases from V and 2 bases from J, with 12 bases in between. The CDR3 contains 14 residues. CDR3 DNA sequence: TGTGCCAGCAGCTCTCAACAGGGTCCCTACGAGCAGTACTTC. It translates to CASSSQQGPYEQYF.

There are a few counts of this clone. This chain connects TRBV7-2 to TRBJ2-7, with D perhaps matching TRBD1 (5 bases). The CDR3 contains 13 residues. Germline assignment: CDR1 SGHTA and CDR2 FQGNSA. Trimming cost V 4 bases and J 2 bases, with 9 bases left between them. The CDR3 DNA sequence: TGTGCCAGCAGCTACACACAGGCCTACGAGCAGTACTTC. Its translation: CASSYTQAYEQYF.

The chain is built from TRBV30 and TRBJ1-1; D not resolved. The CDR3 is made up of 11 amino acids. Germline CDR1 reads GTSNPN; CDR2 reads SVGIG (reference sequence). V lost 1 base and J 10 bases, leaving 10 bases between the germline ends. The chain's CDR3 is CAWSALYGAFF. For the CDR3, the DNA is TGTGCCTGGAGTGCCCTATATGGAGCTTTCTTT.

This chain uses TRBV7-8 with TRBJ1-4; perhaps TRBD1 as D (6 bases). V was cut by 1 base and J by 5 bases, with 11 bases left in between. Per germline, CDR1 SGHVS and CDR2 FQNEAQ. The CDR3 totals 15 residues. CDR3 residues: CASSLEDRYNEKLFF. CDR3 nucleotides: TGTGCCAGCAGCTTAGAGGACAGATACAATGAAAAACTGTTTTTT.

This chain uses TRBV12-5 with TRBJ2-3, with 9 bases aligning to TRBD2. The CDR3 totals 17 residues. Germline V gives CDR1 LGHNT, CDR2 FRNRAP. Trimming cost V 1 base and J 4 bases; bases outside gene matches: 9. CDR3 amino acids: CASGLGLAGVGSDTQYF. The DNA of the CDR3 is TGTGCTAGTGGTTTGGGATTAGCGGGGGTAGGGTCAGATACGCAGTATTTT. Full variable domain (missing parts from reference TRBV12-5 and TRBJ2-3): DARVTQTPRHKVTEMGQEVTMRCQPILGHNTVFWYRQTMMQGLELLAYFRNRAPLDDSGMPKDRFSAEMPDATLATLKIQPSEPRDSAVYFCASGLGLAGVGSDTQYFGPGTRLTVL.

The chain has TRBV6-1 and TRBJ2-7, with 11 bases fitting TRBD2. CDR3 length: 15 residues. The V gene end was trimmed by 3 bases and the J gene end by 7 bases; junction bases not matched to a gene: 8. The germline gives CDR1 MNHNS, CDR2 SASEGT. The CDR3 DNA reads as TGTGCCAGCAGTGAGATTAGCGGGGGGGCCCGGGAGCAGTACTTC. Residues: CASSEISGGAREQYF.

V usage is TRBV7-9 and J usage is TRBJ2-3, with D perhaps TRBD2 (6 bases). The V and J ends lost 4 bases and 2 bases respectively, with 16 bases between them. From germline, CDR1 is SEHNR and CDR2 FQNEAQ (reference sequence). The CDR3 length is 16 residues. As DNA, the CDR3 is TGTGCCAGCAGCTCGAACCGGAGGGTGAACACAGATACGCAGTATTTT. This sequence encodes CASSSNRRVNTDTQYF.

This clone was observed once. The gene calls are TRBV6-5 and TRBJ1-4, with unresolved D. Germline V gene lookup returns CDR1 MNHEY and CDR2 SVGAGI. The CDR3 is made up of 15 amino acids. Trimming left V 7 bases short and J 0 bases short, with 12 bases between. The CDR3 loop reads CASTLRWSTNEKLFF. The CDR3 DNA sequence: TGTGCCAGCACCCTGAGATGGTCAACTAATGAAAAACTGTTTTTT.

This sequence joins TRBV29-1 and TRBJ1-2; D remains unclear. Germline CDR1 reads SQVTM; CDR2 reads ANQGSEA. V lost 7 bases and J 7 bases, leaving 13 bases between the germline ends. CDR3 length: 11 amino acids. The CDR3 DNA sequence: TGCAGCGCCTCAGCGGATTTTGGCTACACCTTC. Encoded protein: CSASADFGYTF. Combining the CDR3 with reference TRBV29-1 and TRBJ1-2 gives the whole variable domain SAVISQKPSRDICQRGTSLTIQCQVDSQVTMMFWYRQQPGQSLTLIATANQGSEATYESGFVIDKFPISRPNLTFSTLTVSNMSPEDSSIYLCSASADFGYTFGSGTRLTVV.

Concerning this clone: One end of the junction varies from germline; a read error may be responsible. J is TRBJ2-7 and V is TRBV7-9; D could derive from TRBD1 or TRBD2 (5 bases each). This CDR3 has 15 residues. CDR1 and CDR2 from the germline V gene are SEHNR and FQNEAQ (reference sequence). The CDR3 is CSSSLGVAHSYEQYF. In DNA, the CDR3 is TGTTCCAGCAGCTTAGGGGTAGCGCACTCCTACGAGCAGTACTTC.

The chain carries TRBV5-4 and TRBJ1-2, with D possibly being TRBD1 (5 bases). Per the germline V gene, CDR1 is SGHNT and CDR2 is YYREEE (reference sequence). Trimming pared 7 bases from V and 2 bases from J, leaving 9 bases between. The CDR3 length is 12 residues. As DNA, the CDR3 is TGTGCCAGCGGTGGGGGGAACTATGGCTACACCTTC. Encoded protein: CASGGGNYGYTF. The variable domain in full, with the rest retrieved from reference TRBV5-4 and TRBJ1-2, is ETGVTQSPTHLIKTRGQQVTLRCSSQSGHNTVSWYQQALGQGPQFIFQYYREEENGRGNFPPRFSGLQFPNYSSELNVNALELDDSALYLCASGGGNYGYTFGSGTRLTVV.

The chain carries TRBV28 and TRBJ1-1; 7 bases map to TRBD1. CDR3 size: 17 residues. V lost 7 bases to trimming and J lost 0 bases; unmatched junction nucleotides: 14. The germline CDR1 and CDR2 sequences are MDHEN and SYDVKM. In DNA form, the CDR3 reads TGTGCCAGCACCGAAGTAACAGGGGAATTTTTGAACACTGAAGCTTTCTTT. Residues: CASTEVTGEFLNTEAFF.

The rearrangement uses TRBV5-1 and TRBJ1-1, with 9 bases that match TRBD1. V lost 3 bases and J lost 2; bases outside the gene matches: 5. From germline, CDR1 is SGHRS and CDR2 YFSETQ. This CDR3 region has 15 residues. CDR3 amino acids: CASSSGDRANTEAFF. CDR3 coding DNA: TGCGCCAGCAGCTCAGGGGACAGGGCAAACACTGAAGCTTTCTTT.

This clone showed up just a few times. V is TRBV5-1 and J is TRBJ2-7; 7 nucleotides match TRBD1. Germline CDR1 SGHRS, CDR2 YFSETQ. Unmatched junction bases numbered 6, after V lost 1 base and J lost 5 bases. The length of the CDR3 is 14 residues. The CDR3 sequence is CASSLLQGPDEQYF. The CDR3 DNA follows: TGCGCCAGCAGCTTGTTACAGGGGCCGGACGAGCAGTACTTC.

V is TRBV19 and J is TRBJ2-1; 7 bases line up with TRBD1. CDR1 and CDR2 from the germline V gene are LNHDA and SQIVND (reference sequence). J was trimmed by 5 bases and V by 5 bases; bases with no gene match: 6. CDR3 length equals 14 residues. CDR3 region: CASSSGTANNEQFF. The CDR3 nucleotides read TGTGCCAGTAGTTCAGGGACAGCCAACAATGAGCAGTTCTTC.

The V call is TRBV7-9, the J call TRBJ1-4; D is ambiguous. Germline lookup yields CDR1 SEHNR and CDR2 FQNEAQ (reference sequence). This CDR3 spans 14 amino acids. V lost 2 bases and J 6 bases, leaving 10 bases between the germline ends. Here the CDR3 DNA reads TGTGCCAGCAGCTTAAAGCAGGCAGATGAAAAACTGTTTTTT. Amino acids: CASSLKQADEKLFF.

In the case of this clone: Other DNA sequences in the same sample also yield this CDR3. DNA for the CDR3: TGTGCCAGCAGCTTAGGAGGGTACTATGGCTACACCTTC. Its protein product is CASSLGGYYGYTF. V and J are TRBV7-9 and TRBJ1-2, with unresolved D. CDR3 length: 13 residues. V dropped 1 base and J dropped 3 bases, with 6 bases sitting between them. Per germline, CDR1 SEHNR and CDR2 FQNEAQ (reference sequence).

This chain links TRBV14 with TRBJ2-1, with D unresolved. V lost 4 bases, J lost 1 base, and 14 bases lay in between. The length of the CDR3 is 16 residues. CDR1 and CDR2 (germline): SGHDN, FVKESK. The CDR3, as DNA: TGTGCCAGCAGCCCTCATAGCAGTTTGTCCTACAATGAGCAGTTCTTC. This codes for CASSPHSSLSYNEQFF.

V gene TRBV4-2 combines with J gene TRBJ2-2; 8 bases map to TRBD1. Trimming cost V 6 bases and J 6 bases; bases outside gene matches: 3. Germline V gene sequence: CDR1 LGHNA, CDR2 YNFKEQ. The CDR3 contains 13 residues. The CDR3 sequence is CASSQTGAGELFF. CDR3 sequence (DNA): TGTGCCAGCAGTCAGACAGGGGCCGGGGAGCTGTTTTTT.

The chain has TRBV7-8 and TRBJ2-5, with TRBD1 as a possible D gene (6 bases). The CDR3 runs to 16 residues. Trimming pared 3 bases from V and 5 bases from J, leaving 19 bases between. Germline V gene lookup returns CDR1 SGHVS and CDR2 FQNEAQ. This CDR3 reads CASSLGAQGRAETQYF. CDR3 nucleotide sequence: TGTGCCAGCAGCTTGGGGGCACAGGGACGTGCGGAGACCCAGTACTTC.